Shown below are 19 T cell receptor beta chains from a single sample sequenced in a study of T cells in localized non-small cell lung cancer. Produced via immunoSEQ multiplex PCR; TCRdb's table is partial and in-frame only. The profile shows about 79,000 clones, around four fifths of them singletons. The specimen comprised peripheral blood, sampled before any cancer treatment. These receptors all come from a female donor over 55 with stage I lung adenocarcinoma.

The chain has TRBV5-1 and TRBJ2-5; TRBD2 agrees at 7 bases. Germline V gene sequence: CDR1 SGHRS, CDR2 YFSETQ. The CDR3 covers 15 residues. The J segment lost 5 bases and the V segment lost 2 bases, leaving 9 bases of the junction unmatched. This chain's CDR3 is CASSFPGLVRETQYF. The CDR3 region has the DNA TGCGCCAGCAGCTTCCCCGGACTAGTACGTGAGACCCAGTACTTC.

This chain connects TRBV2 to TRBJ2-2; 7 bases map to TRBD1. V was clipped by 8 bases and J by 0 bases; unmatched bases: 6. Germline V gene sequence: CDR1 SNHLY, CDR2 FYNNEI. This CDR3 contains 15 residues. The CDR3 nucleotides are TGTGCCAGCCATTTCGGACAGGCGAACACCGGGGAGCTGTTTTTT. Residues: CASHFGQANTGELFF.

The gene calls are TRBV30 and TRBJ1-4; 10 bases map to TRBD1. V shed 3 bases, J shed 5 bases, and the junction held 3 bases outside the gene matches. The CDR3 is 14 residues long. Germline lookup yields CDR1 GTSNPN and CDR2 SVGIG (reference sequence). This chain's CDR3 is CAWRSGQGNEKLFF. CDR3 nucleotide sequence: TGTGCCTGGAGATCGGGACAGGGGAATGAAAAACTGTTTTTT.

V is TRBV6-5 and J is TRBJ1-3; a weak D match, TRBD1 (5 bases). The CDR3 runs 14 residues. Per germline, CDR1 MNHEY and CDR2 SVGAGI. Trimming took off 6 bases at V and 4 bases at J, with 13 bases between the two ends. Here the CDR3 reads CASRTPGTGNTIYF. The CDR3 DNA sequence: TGTGCCAGCAGAACCCCGGGGACCGGAAACACCATATATTTT.

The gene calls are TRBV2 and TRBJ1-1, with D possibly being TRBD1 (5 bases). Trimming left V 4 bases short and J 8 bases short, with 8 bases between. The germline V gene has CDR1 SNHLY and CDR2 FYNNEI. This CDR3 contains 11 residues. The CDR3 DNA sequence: TGTGCCAGCAGTGGCCGACAGGAAGCTTTCTTT. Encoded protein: CASSGRQEAFF.

CDR3 protein: CSVSGLAGVSDTQYF. CDR3 sequence (DNA): TGCAGCGTTAGTGGACTAGCGGGAGTATCAGATACGCAGTATTTT. The gene calls are TRBV29-1 and TRBJ2-3, with 13 bases aligning to TRBD2. V dropped 5 bases and J dropped 4; count of bases not matched to a gene: 6. This CDR3 comprises 15 residues. Germline assignment: CDR1 SQVTM and CDR2 ANQGSEA.

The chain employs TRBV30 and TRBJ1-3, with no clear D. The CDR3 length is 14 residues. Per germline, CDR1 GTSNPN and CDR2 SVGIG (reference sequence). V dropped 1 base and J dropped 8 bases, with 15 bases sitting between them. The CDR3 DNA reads TGTGCCTGGAGTGGCGGGAGGTTCAGTGACACCATATATTTT. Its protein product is CAWSGGRFSDTIYF.

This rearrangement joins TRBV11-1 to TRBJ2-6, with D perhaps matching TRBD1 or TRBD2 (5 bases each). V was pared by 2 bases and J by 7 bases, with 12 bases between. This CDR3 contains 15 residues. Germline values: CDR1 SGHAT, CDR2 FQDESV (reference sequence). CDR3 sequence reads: CASSLRGPSANVLTF. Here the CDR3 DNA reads TGTGCCAGCAGCTTAAGGGGACCTAGTGCCAACGTCCTGACTTTC.

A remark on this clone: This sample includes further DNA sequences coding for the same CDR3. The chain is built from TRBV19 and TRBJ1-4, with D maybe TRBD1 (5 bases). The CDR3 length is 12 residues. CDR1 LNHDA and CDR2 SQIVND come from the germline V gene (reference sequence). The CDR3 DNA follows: TGTGCTAGCGCGGGGGGAAGAGAAAAACTGTTTTTT. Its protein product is CASAGGREKLFF.

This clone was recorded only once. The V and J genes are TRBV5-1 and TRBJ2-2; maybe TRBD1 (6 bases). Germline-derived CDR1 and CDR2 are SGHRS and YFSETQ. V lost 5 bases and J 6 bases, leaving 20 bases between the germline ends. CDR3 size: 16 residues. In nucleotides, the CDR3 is TGCGCCAGCAGGGGTGGGGACACCCGAGTCGCCGGGGAGCTGTTTTTT. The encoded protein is CASRGGDTRVAGELFF.

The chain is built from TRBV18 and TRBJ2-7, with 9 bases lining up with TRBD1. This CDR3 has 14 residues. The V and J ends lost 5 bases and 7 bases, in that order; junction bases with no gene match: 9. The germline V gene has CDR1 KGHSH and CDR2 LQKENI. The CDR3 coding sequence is TGTGCCAGCTCAGCCGCCGGGACAGGGCGGGAGCAGTACTTC. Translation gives CASSAAGTGREQYF.

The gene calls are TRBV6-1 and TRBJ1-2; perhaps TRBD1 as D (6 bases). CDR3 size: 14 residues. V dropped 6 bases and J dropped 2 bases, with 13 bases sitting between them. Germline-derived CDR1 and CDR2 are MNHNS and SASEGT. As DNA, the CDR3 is TGTGCCAGCAGCCCCGGGACATCCAACTATGGCTACACCTTC. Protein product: CASSPGTSNYGYTF.

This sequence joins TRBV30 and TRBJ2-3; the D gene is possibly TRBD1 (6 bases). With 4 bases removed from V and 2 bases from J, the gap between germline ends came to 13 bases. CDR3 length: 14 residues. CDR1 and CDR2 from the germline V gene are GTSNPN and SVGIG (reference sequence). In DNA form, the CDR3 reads TGTGCCTGGAAGGTCGGGACATCCACAGATACGCAGTATTTT. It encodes CAWKVGTSTDTQYF.

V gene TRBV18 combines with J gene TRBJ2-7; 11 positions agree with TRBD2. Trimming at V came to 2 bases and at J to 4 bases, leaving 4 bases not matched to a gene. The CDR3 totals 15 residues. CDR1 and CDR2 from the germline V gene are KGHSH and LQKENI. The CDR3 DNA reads TGTGCCAGCTCACCAGCTAGCGGGGGGCGTTACGAGCAGTACTTC. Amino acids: CASSPASGGRYEQYF.

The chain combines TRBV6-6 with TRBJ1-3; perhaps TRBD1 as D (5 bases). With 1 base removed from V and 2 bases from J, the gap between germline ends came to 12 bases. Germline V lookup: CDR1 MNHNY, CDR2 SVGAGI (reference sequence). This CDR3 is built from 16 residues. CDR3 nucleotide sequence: TGTGCCAGCAGTTACTTCGCCGGGACTACTGGAAACACCATATATTTT. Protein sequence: CASSYFAGTTGNTIYF.

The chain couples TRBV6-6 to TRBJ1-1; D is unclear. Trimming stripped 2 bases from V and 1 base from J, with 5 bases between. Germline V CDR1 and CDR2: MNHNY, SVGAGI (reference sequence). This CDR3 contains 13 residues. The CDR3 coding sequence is TGTGCCAGCAGTTACATACAGAACACTGAAGCTTTCTTT. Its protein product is CASSYIQNTEAFF.

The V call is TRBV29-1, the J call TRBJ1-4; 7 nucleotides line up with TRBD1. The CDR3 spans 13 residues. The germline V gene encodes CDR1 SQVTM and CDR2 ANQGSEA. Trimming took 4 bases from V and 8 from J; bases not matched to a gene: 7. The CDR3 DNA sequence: TGCAGCGTTGTAGGGACAGCAGAGGAAAAACTGTTTTTT. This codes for CSVVGTAEEKLFF.

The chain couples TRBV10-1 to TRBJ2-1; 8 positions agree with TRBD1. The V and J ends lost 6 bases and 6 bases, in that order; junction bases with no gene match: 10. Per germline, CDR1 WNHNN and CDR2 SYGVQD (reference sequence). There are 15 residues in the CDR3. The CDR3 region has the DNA TGCGCCAGCAGCGACAGGGGCCCTCCCTTCAATGAGCAGTTCTTC. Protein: CASSDRGPPFNEQFF.

The CDR3 coding sequence is TGCGCCAGCAGCCCGGGACAGGGCCGCGGCGAGCAGTACTTC. As protein: CASSPGQGRGEQYF. This chain connects TRBV5-1 to TRBJ2-7; 9 nucleotides line up with TRBD1. The germline V gene encodes CDR1 SGHRS and CDR2 YFSETQ. Trimming cost V 4 bases and J 6 bases; bases outside gene matches: 8. The CDR3 totals 14 residues.